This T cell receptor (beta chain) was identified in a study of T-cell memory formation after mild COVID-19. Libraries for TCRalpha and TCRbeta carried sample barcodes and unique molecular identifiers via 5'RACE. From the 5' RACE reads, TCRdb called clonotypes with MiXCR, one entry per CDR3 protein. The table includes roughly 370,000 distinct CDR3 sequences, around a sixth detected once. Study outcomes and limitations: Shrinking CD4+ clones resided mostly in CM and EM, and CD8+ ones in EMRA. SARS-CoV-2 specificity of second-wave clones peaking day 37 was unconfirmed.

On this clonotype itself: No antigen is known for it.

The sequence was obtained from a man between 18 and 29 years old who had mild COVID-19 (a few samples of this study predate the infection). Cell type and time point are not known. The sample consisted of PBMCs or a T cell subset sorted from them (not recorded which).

The DNA of the CDR3 is TGTGCCAGCAGCCAACCTGGCGATAGCGGTTACGAGCAGTACTTC. Protein: CASSQPGDSGYEQYF. The rearrangement links TRBV3-1 to TRBJ2-7, with a possible D match to TRBD2 (6 bases). The CDR3 loop spans 15 amino acids. V dropped 2 bases and J dropped 4 bases, with 15 bases sitting between them. Germline V gives CDR1 LGHDT, CDR2 YNNKEL (reference sequence).